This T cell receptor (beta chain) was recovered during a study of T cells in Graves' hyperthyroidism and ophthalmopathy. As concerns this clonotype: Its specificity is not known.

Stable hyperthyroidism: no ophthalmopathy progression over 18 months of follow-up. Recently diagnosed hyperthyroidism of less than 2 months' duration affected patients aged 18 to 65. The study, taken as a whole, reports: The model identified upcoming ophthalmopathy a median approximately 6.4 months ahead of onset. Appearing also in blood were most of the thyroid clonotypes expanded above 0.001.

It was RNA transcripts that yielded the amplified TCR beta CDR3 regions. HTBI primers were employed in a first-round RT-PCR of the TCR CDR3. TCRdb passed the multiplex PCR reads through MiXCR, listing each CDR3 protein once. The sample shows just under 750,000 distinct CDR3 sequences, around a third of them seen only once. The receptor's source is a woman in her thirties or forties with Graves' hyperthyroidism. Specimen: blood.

The CDR3 sequence: CASSLAQTRTEETQYF. In DNA, the CDR3 is TGTGCCAGCAGTTTAGCTCAGACTAGAACCGAAGAGACCCAGTACTTC. The rearrangement joins TRBV12-3 or TRBV12-4 to TRBJ2-5, with a weak D call TRBD2 (6 bases). Trimming left V 0 bases short and J 3 bases short, with 14 bases between. This CDR3 region has 16 residues.